Following are 23 T cell receptor beta chains from one sample sequenced in a study of identical twins. A single record per CDR3 protein comes from TCRdb applying MiXCR to the 5' RACE reads. The sample records about 890,000 distinct CDR3 sequences, roughly an eighth being singletons. The sample was also reused in another study, on yellow fever vaccine responses in identical twins.

Source material: PBMCs. These receptors all stem from a young woman in good health.

This clonotype was recorded at least ten times. The chain is built from TRBV10-3 and TRBJ2-7; D unclear. CDR3 length: 11 amino acids. CDR1 is ENHRY, CDR2 SYGVKD, per germline. The ends were cut back, 2 bases at V and 6 bases at J, with 5 bases in the middle. Here the CDR3 DNA reads TGTGCCATCAGTGAGGGCTTCGAGCAGTACGTC. Its protein is CAISEGFEQYV.

This clonotype came up many times. The rearrangement joins TRBV29-1 to TRBJ1-1, with 7 bases lining up with TRBD1. With 6 bases clipped from V and 4 bases from J, the junction kept 5 bases outside the gene matches. Germline V CDR1 and CDR2: SQVTM, ANQGSEA. The CDR3 consists of 12 residues. CDR3: CSVDRVSTEAFF. The CDR3, as DNA: TGCAGCGTAGACAGGGTTTCCACTGAAGCTTTCTTT.

This rearrangement joins TRBV5-1 to TRBJ2-1; 11 bases match TRBD2. The V gene end was trimmed by 3 bases and the J gene end by 8 bases; junction bases not matched to a gene: 10. CDR3 length: 16 amino acids. CDR1 and CDR2 from the germline V gene are SGHRS and YFSETQ. The CDR3 loop reads CASSSVPTSGIDEQFF. The CDR3 DNA is TGCGCCAGCAGCTCGGTGCCGACTAGCGGGATCGATGAGCAGTTCTTC. The full variable domain, completed using reference TRBV5-1 and TRBJ2-1, is KAGVTQTPRYLIKTRGQQVTLSCSPISGHRSVSWYQQTPGQGLQFLFEYFSETQRNKGNFPGRFSGRQFSNSRSEMNVSTLELGDSALYLCASSSVPTSGIDEQFFGPGTRLTVL.

The J gene is TRBJ2-7, the V gene TRBV20-1, with 11 positions matching TRBD2. V lost 6 bases and J lost 4; bases outside the gene matches: 8. CDR3 size: 14 residues. CDR1 is DFQATT and CDR2 is SNEGSKA in the germline V gene (reference sequence). The CDR3 bases are TGCAGTGCCATGACTAGCGGGGCTAAATACGAGCAGTACGTC. It yields the protein CSAMTSGAKYEQYV.

There are a few counts of this clonotype. The V call is TRBV6-5, the J call TRBJ2-1; D remains ambiguous. Germline V lookup: CDR1 MNHEY, CDR2 SVGAGI. Deletions cut 2 bases from V and 7 bases from J, with 15 bases between. The CDR3 loop spans 15 amino acids. This CDR3 is CASSYVLDGTNEQFF. The CDR3 region has the DNA TGTGCCAGCAGTTACGTCTTGGACGGAACTAATGAGCAGTTCTTC.

The chain joins TRBV29-1 to TRBJ1-1; 8 positions match TRBD1. The CDR3 extends over 13 amino acids. The germline V gene has CDR1 SQVTM and CDR2 ANQGSEA. Trimming took 8 bases from V and 0 from J; bases not matched to a gene: 5. The CDR3 DNA follows: TGCAGCATAAAGGACAGGGTGAACACTGAAGCTTTCTTT. Its translation: CSIKDRVNTEAFF.

In DNA, the CDR3 is TGTTGTAGCGGGGGAGCGAACACCGGGGAGCTGTTTTTT. Translation: CCSGGANTGELFF. This sequence joins TRBV7-9 and TRBJ2-2; 9 positions match TRBD2. The CDR3 contains 13 residues. CDR1 and CDR2 (germline): SEHNR, FQNEAQ (reference sequence).

This chain links TRBV20-1 with TRBJ2-5; 10 nucleotides agree with TRBD2. Germline V lookup: CDR1 DFQATT, CDR2 SNEGSKA (reference sequence). This CDR3 region has 15 residues. Trimming at V came to 2 bases and at J to 3 bases, leaving 6 bases not matched to a gene. Here the CDR3 reads CSARLLAGGEETQYF. The CDR3 DNA follows: TGCAGTGCTAGATTGTTAGCGGGAGGCGAAGAGACCCAGTACTTC.

This clonotype was counted ten times or more. The chain combines TRBV4-1 with TRBJ2-5; TRBD1 might be the D (6 bases). Germline V gives CDR1 MGHRA, CDR2 YSYEKL. The CDR3 length is 14 residues. V lost 4 bases, J lost 2 bases, and 11 bases lay in between. As DNA, the CDR3 is TGCGCCAGCAGCCCCTTAGGGGGTCAAGAGACCCAGTACTTC. It translates to CASSPLGGQETQYF.

This clonotype was counted between two and nine times. This chain uses TRBV27 with TRBJ2-1, with D perhaps assigned TRBD1 or TRBD2 (6 bases each). The CDR3 contains 15 residues. V was shortened by 5 bases and J by 2 bases, with 13 bases between the two germline ends. Germline V gives CDR1 MNHEY, CDR2 SMNVEV (reference sequence). The CDR3 loop is CASSRDGGPYNEQFF. The CDR3 nucleotides read TGTGCCAGCAGTCGCGATGGGGGGCCCTACAATGAGCAGTTCTTC.

This clonotype was counted only a few times. The chain has TRBV20-1 and TRBJ2-3, with 13 positions matching TRBD2. The CDR3 consists of 15 residues. Germline assignment: CDR1 DFQATT and CDR2 SNEGSKA (reference sequence). After removal of 0 bases from V and 8 bases from J, the junction contained 5 bases not matched to a gene. The CDR3 sequence is CSARDWTSGSGTQYF. The CDR3 bases are TGCAGTGCTAGAGATTGGACTAGCGGGAGTGGTACGCAGTATTTT.

V and J are TRBV25-1 and TRBJ2-7; 12 bases map to TRBD2. V gave up 2 bases and J gave up 4 bases; unmatched junction bases: 9. This CDR3 comprises 17 residues. CDR1 is MGHDK, CDR2 SYGVNS, per germline. Here the CDR3 DNA reads TGTGCCAGCAGTGAAAAACTAGCGGGAGGCCCCAGGTACGAGCAGTACTTC. It specifies CASSEKLAGGPRYEQYF.

The rearrangement joins TRBV4-1 to TRBJ1-1; D remains ambiguous. This CDR3 has 12 amino acids. Trimming took off 1 base at V and 7 bases at J, with 7 bases between the two ends. Germline CDR1 reads MGHRA; CDR2 reads YSYEKL. DNA for the CDR3: TGCGCCAGCAGCCAAGGACCCTATGAAGCTTTCTTT. Its translation is CASSQGPYEAFF.

This clonotype was detected a few times. Here the CDR3 reads CATSRVFGFGNSPLHF. The CDR3 region has the DNA TGTGCCACCAGCAGAGTATTCGGGTTCGGGAATTCACCCCTCCACTTT. The rearrangement uses TRBV15 and TRBJ1-6, with D unresolved. Germline CDR1 LNHNV, CDR2 YYDKDF (reference sequence). Trimming shortened V by 1 base and J by 7 bases, and 14 bases separated the two germline ends. This CDR3 region has 16 residues.

In this sample, this clonotype turned up many times. This sequence joins TRBV7-9 and TRBJ2-5; D is perhaps TRBD1 (6 bases). Between the trimmed V and J ends, which lost 3 bases and 0 bases, there was a span of 11 bases. The germline CDR1 and CDR2 sequences are SEHNR and FQNEAQ (reference sequence). The CDR3 has 15 residues. The CDR3 sequence: CASSFTGPYQETQYF. The DNA of the CDR3 is TGTGCCAGCAGCTTTACAGGGCCTTACCAAGAGACCCAGTACTTC.

This chain connects TRBV28 to TRBJ2-5; 9 bases map to TRBD1. The germline V gene has CDR1 MDHEN and CDR2 SYDVKM. The trim removed 6 bases at V and 5 bases at J, leaving 10 bases unmatched. The CDR3 is 15 amino acids. The CDR3 DNA reads TGTGCCAGCAGCCCCGGGACAGGGTCAATCGAGACCCAGTACTTC. This encodes CASSPGTGSIETQYF.

This clonotype was recorded a few times. The rearrangement joins TRBV5-1 to TRBJ2-1, with TRBD2 identical over 9 bases. Germline CDR1 SGHRS, CDR2 YFSETQ. CDR3 length: 18 residues. V was clipped by 0 bases and J by 0 bases; unmatched bases: 7. The CDR3 nucleotides are TGCGCCAGCAGCTTGGCCGGATCAGCGGGGGGCTCCTACAATGAGCAGTTCTTC. It translates to CASSLAGSAGGSYNEQFF.

Of note for this clonotype: One end of the junction fails to match germline, which may point to a read error. The chain links TRBV2 to TRBJ2-7, with D maybe TRBD2 (5 bases). Germline V gene lookup returns CDR1 SNHLY and CDR2 FYNNEI. This CDR3 comprises 13 residues. DNA of the CDR3: TGTGCCAGCAGTGAAGGACTATCCTCCGAGCAGTACTTC. Amino acids: CASSEGLSSEQYF.

The chain combines TRBV2 with TRBJ2-1, with D perhaps TRBD2 (6 bases). V was cut by 6 bases and J by 7 bases, with 19 bases left in between. The CDR3 covers 15 residues. Germline lookup yields CDR1 SNHLY and CDR2 FYNNEI. CDR3 sequence (DNA): TGTGCCAGCAGCCCTTTCTTCGGGACTGCGAATGAGCAGTTCTTC. Its translation is CASSPFFGTANEQFF. The full variable domain, completed using reference TRBV2 and TRBJ2-1, is EPEVTQTPSHQVTQMGQEVILRCVPISNHLYFYWYRQILGQKVEFLVSFYNNEISEKSEIFDDQFSVERPDGSNFTLKIRSTKLEDSAMYFCASSPFFGTANEQFFGPGTRLTVL.

This clonotype was counted between two and nine times. This sequence joins TRBV3-1 and TRBJ2-6; D is possibly TRBD2 (6 bases). The CDR3 runs to 17 residues. The V end was cut by 3 bases, the J end by 0 bases, with 12 bases between. Germline CDR1 is LGHDT and CDR2 is YNNKEL (reference sequence). CDR3 loop: CASSHGGSSSGANVLTF. CDR3 in DNA: TGTGCCAGCAGCCATGGAGGGAGTAGCTCTGGGGCCAACGTCCTGACTTTC.

This clonotype was seen a few times. This sequence joins TRBV6-1 and TRBJ2-1; 7 nucleotides align to TRBD2. Germline V gene data show CDR1 as MNHNS and CDR2 as SASEGT. V gave up 2 bases and J gave up 4 bases; unmatched junction bases: 14. The CDR3 extends over 18 amino acids. CDR3 residues: CASSELPYGLAEYNEQFF. CDR3 in DNA: TGTGCCAGCAGTGAACTCCCCTATGGCCTAGCGGAGTACAATGAGCAGTTCTTC.

The chain carries TRBV5-1 and TRBJ2-5, with TRBD2 identical over 7 bases. The CDR3 loop spans 15 amino acids. Trimming at V came to 4 bases and at J to 5 bases, leaving 11 bases not matched to a gene. Germline V lookup: CDR1 SGHRS, CDR2 YFSETQ. Here the CDR3 reads CASSGLGGSGETQYF. CDR3 in DNA: TGCGCCAGCAGCGGCCTAGGCGGGAGCGGTGAGACCCAGTACTTC.

This clonotype was counted many times. CDR3 sequence: CASTPDTYGYTF. CDR3 bases: TGTGCCAGCACCCCGGATACCTATGGCTACACCTTC. The chain joins TRBV28 to TRBJ1-2; the D is unclear. V lost 7 bases and J 4 bases, leaving 10 bases between the germline ends. Germline assignment: CDR1 MDHEN and CDR2 SYDVKM. The CDR3 spans 12 residues.